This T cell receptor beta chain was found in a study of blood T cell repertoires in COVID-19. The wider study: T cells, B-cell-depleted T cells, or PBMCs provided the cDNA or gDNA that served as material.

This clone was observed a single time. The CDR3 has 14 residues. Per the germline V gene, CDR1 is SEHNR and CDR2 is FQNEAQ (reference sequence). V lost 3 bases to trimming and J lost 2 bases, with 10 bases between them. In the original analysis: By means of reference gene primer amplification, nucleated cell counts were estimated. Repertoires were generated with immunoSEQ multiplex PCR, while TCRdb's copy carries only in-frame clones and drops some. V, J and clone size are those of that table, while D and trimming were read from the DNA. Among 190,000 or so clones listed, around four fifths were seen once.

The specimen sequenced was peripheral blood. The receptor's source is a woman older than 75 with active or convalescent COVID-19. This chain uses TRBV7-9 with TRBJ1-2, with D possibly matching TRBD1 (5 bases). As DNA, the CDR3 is TGTGCCAGCAGCTTCGGCAGGGTAAACTATGGCTACACCTTC. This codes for CASSFGRVNYGYTF.